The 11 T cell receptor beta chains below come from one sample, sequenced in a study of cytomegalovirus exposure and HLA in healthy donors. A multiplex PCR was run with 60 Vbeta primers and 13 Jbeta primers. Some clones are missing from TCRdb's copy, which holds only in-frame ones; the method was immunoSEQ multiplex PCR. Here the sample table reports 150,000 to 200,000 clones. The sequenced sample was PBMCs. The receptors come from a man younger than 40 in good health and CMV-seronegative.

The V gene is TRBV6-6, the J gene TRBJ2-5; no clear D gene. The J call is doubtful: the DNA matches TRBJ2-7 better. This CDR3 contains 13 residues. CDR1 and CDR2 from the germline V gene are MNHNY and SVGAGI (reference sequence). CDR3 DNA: TGTGCCAGCAGTAATCGTGCTCAATACGAGCAGTACTTC. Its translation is CASSNRAQYEQYF.

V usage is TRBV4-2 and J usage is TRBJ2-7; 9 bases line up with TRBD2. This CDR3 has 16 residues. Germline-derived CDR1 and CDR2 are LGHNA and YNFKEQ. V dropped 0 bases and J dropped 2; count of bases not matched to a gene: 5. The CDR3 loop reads CASSQESASGAYEQYF. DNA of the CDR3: TGTGCCAGCAGCCAAGAATCGGCTAGCGGGGCCTACGAGCAGTACTTC.

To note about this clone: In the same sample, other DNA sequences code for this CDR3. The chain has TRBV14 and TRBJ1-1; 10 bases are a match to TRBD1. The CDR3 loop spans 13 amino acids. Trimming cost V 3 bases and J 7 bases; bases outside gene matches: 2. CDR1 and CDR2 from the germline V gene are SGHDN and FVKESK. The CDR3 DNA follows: TGTGCCAGCAGCCAGGGGACAGGGGTTGAAGCTTTCTTT. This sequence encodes CASSQGTGVEAFF.

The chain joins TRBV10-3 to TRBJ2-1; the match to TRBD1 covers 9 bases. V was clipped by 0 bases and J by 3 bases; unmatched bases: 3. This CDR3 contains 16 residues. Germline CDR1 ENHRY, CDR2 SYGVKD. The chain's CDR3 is CAISESGTGSYNEQFF. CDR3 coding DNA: TGTGCCATCAGTGAGTCCGGGACAGGGAGCTACAATGAGCAGTTCTTC.

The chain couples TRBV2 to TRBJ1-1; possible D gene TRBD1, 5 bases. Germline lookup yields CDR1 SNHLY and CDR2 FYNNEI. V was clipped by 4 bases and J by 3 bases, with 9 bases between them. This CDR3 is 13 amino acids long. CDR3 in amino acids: CASSGAGYTEAFF. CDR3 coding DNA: TGTGCCAGCAGTGGGGCAGGGTACACTGAAGCTTTCTTT. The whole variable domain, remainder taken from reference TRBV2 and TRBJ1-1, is EPEVTQTPSHQVTQMGQEVILRCVPISNHLYFYWYRQILGQKVEFLVSFYNNEISEKSEIFDDQFSVERPDGSNFTLKIRSTKLEDSAMYFCASSGAGYTEAFFGQGTRLTVV.

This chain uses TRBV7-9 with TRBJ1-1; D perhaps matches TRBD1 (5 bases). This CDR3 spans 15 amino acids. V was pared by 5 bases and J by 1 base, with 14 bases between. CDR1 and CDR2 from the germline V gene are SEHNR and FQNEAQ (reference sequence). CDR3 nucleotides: TGTGCCAGCAGCCCACGCTCCCAGGGGAACACTGAAGCTTTCTTT. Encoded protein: CASSPRSQGNTEAFF.

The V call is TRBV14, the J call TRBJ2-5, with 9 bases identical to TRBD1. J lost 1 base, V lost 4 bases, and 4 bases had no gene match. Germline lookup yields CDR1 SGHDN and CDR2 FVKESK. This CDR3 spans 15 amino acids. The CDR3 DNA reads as TGTGCCAGCAGCCCGCGGACAGGGGTCCAAGAGACCCAGTACTTC. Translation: CASSPRTGVQETQYF.

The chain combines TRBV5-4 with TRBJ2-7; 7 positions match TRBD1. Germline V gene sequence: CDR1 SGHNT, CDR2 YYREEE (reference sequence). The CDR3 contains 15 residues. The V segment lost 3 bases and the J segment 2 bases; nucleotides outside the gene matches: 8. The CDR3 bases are TGTGCCAGCAGCTCGATGGGCCAGGGGGCCTACGAGCAGTACTTC. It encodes CASSSMGQGAYEQYF.

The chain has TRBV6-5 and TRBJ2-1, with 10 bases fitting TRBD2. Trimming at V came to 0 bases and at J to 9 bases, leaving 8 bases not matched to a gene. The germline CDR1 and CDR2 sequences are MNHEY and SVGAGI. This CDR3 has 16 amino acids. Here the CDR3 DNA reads TGTGCCAGCAGTTACTCGAGAAGCGGGAGGGCCTTTGAGCAGTTCTTC. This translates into CASSYSRSGRAFEQFF.

CDR3 in DNA: TGTGCCAGTAGTATAAATAGTAGACATGCTGGAAACACCATATATTTT. It codes for CASSINSRHAGNTIYF. The chain carries TRBV19 and TRBJ1-3; D not certain. CDR1 and CDR2 from the germline V gene are LNHDA and SQIVND (reference sequence). This CDR3 comprises 16 residues. With 2 bases removed from V and 2 bases from J, the gap between germline ends came to 13 bases. Full variable domain (remainder filled in from reference TRBV19 and TRBJ1-3): DGGITQSPKYLFRKEGQNVTLSCEQNLNHDAMYWYRQDPGQGLRLIYYSQIVNDFQKGDIAEGYSVSREKKESFPLTVTSAQKNPTAFYLCASSINSRHAGNTIYFGEGSWLTVV.

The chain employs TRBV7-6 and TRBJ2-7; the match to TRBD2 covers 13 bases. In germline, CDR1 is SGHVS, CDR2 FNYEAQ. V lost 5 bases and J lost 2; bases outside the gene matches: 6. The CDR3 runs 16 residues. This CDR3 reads CASSLRLAGGAYEQYF. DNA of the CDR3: TGTGCCAGCAGCCTCCGACTAGCGGGAGGCGCCTACGAGCAGTACTTC.